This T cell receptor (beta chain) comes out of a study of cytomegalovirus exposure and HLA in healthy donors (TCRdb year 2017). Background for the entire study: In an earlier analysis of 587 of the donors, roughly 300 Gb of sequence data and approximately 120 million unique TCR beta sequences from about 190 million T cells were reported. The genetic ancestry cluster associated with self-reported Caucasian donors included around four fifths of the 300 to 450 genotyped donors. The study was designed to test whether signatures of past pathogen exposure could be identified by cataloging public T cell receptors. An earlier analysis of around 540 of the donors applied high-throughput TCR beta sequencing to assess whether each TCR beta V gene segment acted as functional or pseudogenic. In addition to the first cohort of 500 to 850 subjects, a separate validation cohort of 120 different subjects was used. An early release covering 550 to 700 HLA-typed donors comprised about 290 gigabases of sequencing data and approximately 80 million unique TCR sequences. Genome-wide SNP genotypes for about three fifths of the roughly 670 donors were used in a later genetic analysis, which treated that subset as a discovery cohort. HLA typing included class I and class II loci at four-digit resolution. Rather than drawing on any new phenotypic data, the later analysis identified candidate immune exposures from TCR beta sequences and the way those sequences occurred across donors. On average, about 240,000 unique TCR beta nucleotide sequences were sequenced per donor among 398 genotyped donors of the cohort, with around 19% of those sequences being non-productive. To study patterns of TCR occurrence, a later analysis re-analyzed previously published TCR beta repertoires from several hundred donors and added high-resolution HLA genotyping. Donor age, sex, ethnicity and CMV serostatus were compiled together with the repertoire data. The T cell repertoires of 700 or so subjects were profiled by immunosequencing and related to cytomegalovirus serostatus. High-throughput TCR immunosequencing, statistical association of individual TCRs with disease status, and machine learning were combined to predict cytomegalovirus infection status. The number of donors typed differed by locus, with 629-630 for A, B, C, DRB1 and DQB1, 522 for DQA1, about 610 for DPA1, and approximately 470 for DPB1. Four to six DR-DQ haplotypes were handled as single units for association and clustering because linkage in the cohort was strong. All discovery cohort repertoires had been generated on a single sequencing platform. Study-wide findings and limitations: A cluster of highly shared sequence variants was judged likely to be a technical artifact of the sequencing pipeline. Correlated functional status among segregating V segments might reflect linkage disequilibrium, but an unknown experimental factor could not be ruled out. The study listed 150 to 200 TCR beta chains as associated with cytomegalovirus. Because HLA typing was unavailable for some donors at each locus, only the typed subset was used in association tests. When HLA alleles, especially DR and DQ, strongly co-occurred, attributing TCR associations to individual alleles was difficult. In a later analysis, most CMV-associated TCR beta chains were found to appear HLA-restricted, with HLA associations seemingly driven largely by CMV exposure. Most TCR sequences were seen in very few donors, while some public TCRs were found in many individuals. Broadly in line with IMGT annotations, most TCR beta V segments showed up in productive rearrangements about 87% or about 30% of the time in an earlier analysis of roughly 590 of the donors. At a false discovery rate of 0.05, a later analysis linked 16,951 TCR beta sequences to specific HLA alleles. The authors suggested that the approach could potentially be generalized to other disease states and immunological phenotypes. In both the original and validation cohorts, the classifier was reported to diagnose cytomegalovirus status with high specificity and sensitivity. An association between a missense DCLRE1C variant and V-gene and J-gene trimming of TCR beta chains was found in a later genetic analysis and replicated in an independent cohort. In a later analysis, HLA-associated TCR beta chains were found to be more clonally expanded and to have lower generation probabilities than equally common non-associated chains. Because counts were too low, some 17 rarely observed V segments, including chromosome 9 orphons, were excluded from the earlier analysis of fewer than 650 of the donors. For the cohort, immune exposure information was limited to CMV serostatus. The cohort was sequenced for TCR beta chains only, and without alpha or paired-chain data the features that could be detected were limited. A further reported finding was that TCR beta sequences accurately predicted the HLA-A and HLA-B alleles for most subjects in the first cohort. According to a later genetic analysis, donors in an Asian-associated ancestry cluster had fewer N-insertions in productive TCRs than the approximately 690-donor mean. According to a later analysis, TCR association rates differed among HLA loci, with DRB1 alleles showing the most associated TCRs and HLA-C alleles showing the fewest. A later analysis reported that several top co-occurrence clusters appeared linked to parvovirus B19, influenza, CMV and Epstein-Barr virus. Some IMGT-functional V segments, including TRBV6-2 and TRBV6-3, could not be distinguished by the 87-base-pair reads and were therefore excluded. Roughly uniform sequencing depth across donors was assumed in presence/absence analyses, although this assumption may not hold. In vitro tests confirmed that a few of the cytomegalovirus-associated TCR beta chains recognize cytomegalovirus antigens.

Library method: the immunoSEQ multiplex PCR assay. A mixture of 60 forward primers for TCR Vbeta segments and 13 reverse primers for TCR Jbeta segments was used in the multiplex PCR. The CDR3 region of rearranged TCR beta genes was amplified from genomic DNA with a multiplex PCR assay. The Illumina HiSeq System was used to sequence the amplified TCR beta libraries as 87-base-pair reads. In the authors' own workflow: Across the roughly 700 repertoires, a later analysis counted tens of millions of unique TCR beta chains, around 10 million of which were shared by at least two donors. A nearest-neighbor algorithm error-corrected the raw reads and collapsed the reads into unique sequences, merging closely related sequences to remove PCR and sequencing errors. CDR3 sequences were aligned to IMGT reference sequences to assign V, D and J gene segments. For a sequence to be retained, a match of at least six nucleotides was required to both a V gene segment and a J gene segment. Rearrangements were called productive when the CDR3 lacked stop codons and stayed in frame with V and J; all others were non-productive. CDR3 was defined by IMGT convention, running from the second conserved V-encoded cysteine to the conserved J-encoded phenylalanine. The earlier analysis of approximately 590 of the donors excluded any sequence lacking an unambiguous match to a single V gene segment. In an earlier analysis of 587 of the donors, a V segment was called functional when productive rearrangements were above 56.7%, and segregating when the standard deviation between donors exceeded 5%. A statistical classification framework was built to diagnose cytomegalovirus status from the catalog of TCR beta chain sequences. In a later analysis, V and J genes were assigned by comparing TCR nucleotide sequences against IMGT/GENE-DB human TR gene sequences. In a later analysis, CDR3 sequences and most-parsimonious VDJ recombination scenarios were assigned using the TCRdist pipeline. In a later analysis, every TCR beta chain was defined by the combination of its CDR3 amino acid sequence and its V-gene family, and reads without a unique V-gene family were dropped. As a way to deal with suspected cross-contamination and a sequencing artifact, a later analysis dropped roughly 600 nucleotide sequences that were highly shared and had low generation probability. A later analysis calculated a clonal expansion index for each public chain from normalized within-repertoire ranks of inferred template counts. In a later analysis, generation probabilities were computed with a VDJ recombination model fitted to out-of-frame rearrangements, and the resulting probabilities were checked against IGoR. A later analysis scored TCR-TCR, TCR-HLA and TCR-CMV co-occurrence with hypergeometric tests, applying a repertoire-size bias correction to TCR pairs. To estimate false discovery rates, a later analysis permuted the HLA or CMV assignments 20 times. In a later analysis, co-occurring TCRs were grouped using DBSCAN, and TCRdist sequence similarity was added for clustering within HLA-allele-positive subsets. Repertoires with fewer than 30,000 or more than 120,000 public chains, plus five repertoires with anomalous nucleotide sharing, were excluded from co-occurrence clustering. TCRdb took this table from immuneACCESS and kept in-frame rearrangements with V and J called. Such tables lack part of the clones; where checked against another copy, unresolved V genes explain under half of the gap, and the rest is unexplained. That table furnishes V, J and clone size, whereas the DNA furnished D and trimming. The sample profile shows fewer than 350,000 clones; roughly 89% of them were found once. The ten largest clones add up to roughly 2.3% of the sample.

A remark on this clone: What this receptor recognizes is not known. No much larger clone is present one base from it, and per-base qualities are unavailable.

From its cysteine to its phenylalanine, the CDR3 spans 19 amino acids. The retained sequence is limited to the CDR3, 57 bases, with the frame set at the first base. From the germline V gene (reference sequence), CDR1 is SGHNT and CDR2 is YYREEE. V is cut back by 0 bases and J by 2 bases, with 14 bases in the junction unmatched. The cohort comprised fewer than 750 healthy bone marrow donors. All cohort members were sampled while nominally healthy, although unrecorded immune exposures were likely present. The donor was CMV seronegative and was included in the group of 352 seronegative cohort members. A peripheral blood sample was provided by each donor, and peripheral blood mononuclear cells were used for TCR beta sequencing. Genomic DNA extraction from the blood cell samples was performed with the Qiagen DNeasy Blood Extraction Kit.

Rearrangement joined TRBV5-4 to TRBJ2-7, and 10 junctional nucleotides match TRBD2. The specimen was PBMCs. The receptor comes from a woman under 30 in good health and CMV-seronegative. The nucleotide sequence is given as TGTGCCAGCAGCTTGGCTGGTAGACTAGCGGGCGCTCCTACCTACGAGCAGTACTTC. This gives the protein CASSLAGRLAGAPTYEQYF.